Listed below are T cell receptor beta chains from one sample, sequenced in a study of blood T cell repertoires in COVID-19. Sequencing was performed with immunoSEQ multiplex PCR; in TCRdb, only in-frame clones are kept and a portion is missing. The repertoire holds fewer than 200,000 clones, with 84% as singletons. Source material: peripheral blood. Receptors were obtained from a woman of 80 years or more with COVID-19, enrolled during active disease. Both conserved end residues are part of each CDR3. Each record gives: J gene, CDR3 length, clone size, D gene, V gene, CDR3 DNA, CDR3 protein. D genes are given only for firm matches. Clone size is given for some rows only: seen once, a few or many times, or a class if the clone is expanded.

j_call: TRBJ2-5
cdr3_length: 12
clone_size: .
d_call: .
v_call: TRBV29-1
cdr3_nt: TGCAGCGTTGTCCAGCGGAGAGAGACCCAGTACTTC
cdr3_aa: CSVVQRRETQYF

j_call: TRBJ2-7
cdr3_length: 13
clone_size: .
d_call: .
v_call: TRBV28
cdr3_nt: TGTGCCAGCTTAACAGGGAGTGGCTACGAGCAGTACTTC
cdr3_aa: CASLTGSGYEQYF

j_call: TRBJ1-1
cdr3_length: 13
clone_size: few
d_call: .
v_call: TRBV27
cdr3_nt: TGTGCCAGCACCCCCCCTTTTGACACTGAAGCTTTCTTT
cdr3_aa: CASTPPFDTEAFF

j_call: TRBJ1-2
cdr3_length: 15
clone_size: .
d_call: TRBD1
v_call: TRBV5-6
cdr3_nt: TGTGCCAGCGCAAGGACAGGCGTGCCCCACTATGGCTACACCTTC
cdr3_aa: CASARTGVPHYGYTF

j_call: TRBJ2-5
cdr3_length: 15
clone_size: .
d_call: .
v_call: TRBV11-3
cdr3_nt: TGTGCCAGCAGCTTAGACGGCAGAACGGGAGAGACCCAGTACTTC
cdr3_aa: CASSLDGRTGETQYF

j_call: TRBJ2-7
cdr3_length: 13
clone_size: few
d_call: TRBD1
v_call: TRBV6-5
cdr3_nt: TGTGCCAGCAGCACAGGGGACGTTTACGAGCAGTACTTC
cdr3_aa: CASSTGDVYEQYF

j_call: TRBJ2-3
cdr3_length: 20
clone_size: .
d_call: TRBD2
v_call: TRBV9
cdr3_nt: TGTGCCAGCAGCGCACAGGGACTAGCGGGGGTGTCCCCTAACACAGATACGCAGTATTTT
cdr3_aa: CASSAQGLAGVSPNTDTQYF

j_call: TRBJ2-7
cdr3_length: 14
clone_size: .
d_call: TRBD2
v_call: TRBV6-6
cdr3_nt: TGTGCCAGCAGTTCTAGCGGGGGCCTCTACGAGCAGTACTTC
cdr3_aa: CASSSSGGLYEQYF

j_call: TRBJ1-5
cdr3_length: 13
clone_size: .
d_call: .
v_call: TRBV10-3
cdr3_nt: TGTGCCATCAGTGATGGGGCTAATCAGCCCCAGCATTTT
cdr3_aa: CAISDGANQPQHF

j_call: TRBJ1-6
cdr3_length: 16
clone_size: once
d_call: TRBD1
v_call: TRBV2
cdr3_nt: TGTGCCAGCAGTCAGTTCCGGGACAGAGAGAATTCACCCCTCCACTTT
cdr3_aa: CASSQFRDRENSPLHF

j_call: TRBJ2-3
cdr3_length: 14
clone_size: .
d_call: .
v_call: TRBV5-8
cdr3_nt: TGTGCCAGCAGCTACAGTTTTGGCACAGATACGCAGTATTTT
cdr3_aa: CASSYSFGTDTQYF

j_call: TRBJ1-4
cdr3_length: 15
clone_size: .
d_call: .
v_call: TRBV6-5
cdr3_nt: TGTGCCAGCAGTTATCGGGCAGGGCTGAATGAAAAACTGTTTTTT
cdr3_aa: CASSYRAGLNEKLFF

j_call: TRBJ1-1
cdr3_length: 14
clone_size: .
d_call: TRBD1
v_call: TRBV18
cdr3_nt: TGTGCCAGCTCACACGGACAGGGAACCGCTGAAGCTTTCTTT
cdr3_aa: CASSHGQGTAEAFF

j_call: TRBJ1-2
cdr3_length: 11
clone_size: .
d_call: .
v_call: TRBV6-5
cdr3_nt: TGTGCCACCGTCGGGGGGTATGGCTACACCTTC
cdr3_aa: CATVGGYGYTF

j_call: TRBJ1-2
cdr3_length: 14
clone_size: .
d_call: TRBD1
v_call: TRBV27
cdr3_nt: TGTGCCAGCAGTTTCAAGGGGGCAGGGTATGGCTACACCTTC
cdr3_aa: CASSFKGAGYGYTF

j_call: TRBJ1-6
cdr3_length: 13
clone_size: .
d_call: .
v_call: TRBV6-5
cdr3_nt: TGTGCCACCCAACCAAGGGGGAGTTCACCCCTCCACTTT
cdr3_aa: CATQPRGSSPLHF

j_call: TRBJ1-3
cdr3_length: 14
clone_size: .
d_call: .
v_call: TRBV30
cdr3_nt: TGTGCCTGGGACAGCTCAGCCTCTGGAAACACCATATATTTT
cdr3_aa: CAWDSSASGNTIYF

j_call: TRBJ1-4
cdr3_length: 14
clone_size: .
d_call: TRBD1
v_call: TRBV15
cdr3_nt: TGTGCCACCGTCCGGGACAGGGGAAATGAAAAACTGTTTTTT
cdr3_aa: CATVRDRGNEKLFF

j_call: TRBJ2-7
cdr3_length: 17
clone_size: .
d_call: .
v_call: TRBV5-1
cdr3_nt: TGCGCCAGCAGCTTGGCCGGTCGGCCTGGGAGCTCCTACGAGCAGTACTTC
cdr3_aa: CASSLAGRPGSSYEQYF

j_call: TRBJ2-7
cdr3_length: 14
clone_size: .
d_call: TRBD1
v_call: TRBV6-2/TRBV6-3
cdr3_nt: TGTGCCAGCAGTTACGGACAGGGGGCGAACGAGCAGTACTTC
cdr3_aa: CASSYGQGANEQYF

j_call: TRBJ2-2
cdr3_length: 16
clone_size: .
d_call: TRBD1
v_call: TRBV3-1/TRBV3-2
cdr3_nt: TGTGCCAGCAGCCTCAGGGACAGGGGGGGGACCGGGGAGCTGTTTTTT
cdr3_aa: CASSLRDRGGTGELFF

j_call: TRBJ1-4
cdr3_length: 12
clone_size: .
d_call: .
v_call: TRBV11-2
cdr3_nt: TGTGCCAGCAGCTTAATGAGTGAAAAACTGTTTTTT
cdr3_aa: CASSLMSEKLFF

j_call: TRBJ2-5
cdr3_length: 18
clone_size: .
d_call: TRBD1
v_call: TRBV28
cdr3_nt: TGTGCCAGCAGCCATCCCCAGACAGGGATACATTGGTCGGAGACCCAGTACTTC
cdr3_aa: CASSHPQTGIHWSETQYF

j_call: TRBJ2-7
cdr3_length: 14
clone_size: few
d_call: .
v_call: TRBV30
cdr3_nt: TGTGCCTGGACGCGTACTCGAAGCTCCTACGAGCAGTACTTC
cdr3_aa: CAWTRTRSSYEQYF

j_call: TRBJ2-5
cdr3_length: 14
clone_size: .
d_call: .
v_call: TRBV5-4
cdr3_nt: TGTGCCAGCAGCTTAGACACCCGGTGGGAGACCCAGTACTTC
cdr3_aa: CASSLDTRWETQYF

j_call: TRBJ2-3
cdr3_length: 15
clone_size: .
d_call: .
v_call: TRBV4-3
cdr3_nt: TGCGCCAGCAGCCAAGCGGCGGAGAGGACAGATACGCAGTATTTT
cdr3_aa: CASSQAAERTDTQYF

j_call: TRBJ2-1
cdr3_length: 13
clone_size: .
d_call: .
v_call: TRBV24-1
cdr3_nt: TGTGCCACCAGTGCGGGACACTACAATGAGCAGTTCTTC
cdr3_aa: CATSAGHYNEQFF

j_call: TRBJ1-2
cdr3_length: 14
clone_size: .
d_call: .
v_call: TRBV15
cdr3_nt: TGTGCCACCAGCAGAGACAGGCTGTCCGGTGGCTACACCTTC
cdr3_aa: CATSRDRLSGGYTF

j_call: TRBJ1-1
cdr3_length: 13
clone_size: few
d_call: .
v_call: TRBV16
cdr3_nt: TGTGCCAGCAGCCAATTTATAACAGTTGAAGCTTTCTTT
cdr3_aa: CASSQFITVEAFF

j_call: TRBJ2-5
cdr3_length: 17
clone_size: .
d_call: .
v_call: TRBV21-1
cdr3_nt: TGTGCCAGCAGCAAACTAGCGGGGGGTACCAGGGCAGAGACCCAGTACTTC
cdr3_aa: CASSKLAGGTRAETQYF

j_call: TRBJ1-2
cdr3_length: 12
clone_size: .
d_call: .
v_call: TRBV7-9
cdr3_nt: TGTGCCAGCAGCTCCTCTAACTATGGCTACACCTTC
cdr3_aa: CASSSSNYGYTF

j_call: TRBJ1-2
cdr3_length: 13
clone_size: .
d_call: TRBD1
v_call: TRBV29-1
cdr3_nt: TGCAGCGTAGGGACAGGCACCTACTATGGCTACACCTTC
cdr3_aa: CSVGTGTYYGYTF

j_call: TRBJ2-7
cdr3_length: 16
clone_size: .
d_call: TRBD2
v_call: TRBV2
cdr3_nt: TGTGCCAGCAGCGCTAGGACTAGCGGGAGGTTCTACGAGCAGTACTTC
cdr3_aa: CASSARTSGRFYEQYF

j_call: TRBJ1-2
cdr3_length: 12
clone_size: .
d_call: .
v_call: TRBV10-3
cdr3_nt: TGTGCCATCAGTATCACAAACTATGGCTACACCTTC
cdr3_aa: CAISITNYGYTF